The entry below gives a single T cell receptor (beta chain) sequence along with its context. Its cognate antigen is unknown. The germline CDR1 and CDR2 sequences are SQVTM and ANQGSEA. The CDR3 loop spans 12 amino acids. Trimming removed 7 bases at V and 4 bases at J, with 13 bases between. This record belongs to a study of cytomegalovirus exposure and HLA in healthy donors. Regarding the study as a whole: Accurate predictions that matched the HLA-A and HLA-B alleles of most subjects were reportedly made from TCR beta sequences. The authors later linked a missense DCLRE1C variant to TCR beta V- and J-gene trimming. Cytomegalovirus status was reportedly diagnosed by the classifier with high sensitivity and specificity. Fewer N-insertions (relative to the roughly 660-donor mean) were reportedly seen in an Asian-associated ancestry cluster in a later analysis.

A multiplex PCR was run with 60 Vbeta primers and 13 Jbeta primers. Method: immunoSEQ multiplex PCR; TCRdb's copy keeps in-frame clones and lacks some. The top ten clones hold 1.5% to 2% of a sample with around 190,000 clones, 85% to 90% of them seen once. The chain has TRBV29-1 and TRBJ1-2, with D possibly being TRBD1 (5 bases). This sequence originates from a young woman in good health and CMV-seronegative. Sequencing was performed on PBMCs. The CDR3 DNA reads TGCAGCGCTGAGCGGGGGGGCTATGGCTACACCTTC. Translating it yields CSAERGGYGYTF.